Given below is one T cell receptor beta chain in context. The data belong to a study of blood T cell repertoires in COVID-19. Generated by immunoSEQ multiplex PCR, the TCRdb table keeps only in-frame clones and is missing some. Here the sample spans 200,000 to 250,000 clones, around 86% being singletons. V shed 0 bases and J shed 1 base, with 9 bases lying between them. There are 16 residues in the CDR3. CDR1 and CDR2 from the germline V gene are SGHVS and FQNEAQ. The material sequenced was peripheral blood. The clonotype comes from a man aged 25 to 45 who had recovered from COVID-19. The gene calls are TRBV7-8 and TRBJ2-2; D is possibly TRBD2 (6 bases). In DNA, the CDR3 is TGTGCCAGCAGCTTAGCTGGAGGGGTGAACACCGGGGAGCTGTTTTTT. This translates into CASSLAGGVNTGELFF.